Reported below is one TCR beta chain. The data belong to a study of control samples from healthy donors and cancer patients. In germline, CDR1 is LGHDT, CDR2 YNNKEL (reference sequence). V was pared by 1 base and J by 9 bases, with 7 bases of the junction left unmatched. The CDR3 length is 17 residues. Sequenced by immunoSEQ multiplex PCR; TCRdb stores in-frame clones only, minus some. The table shows under 150,000 clones, with roughly 89% occurring only once. This TCR derives from a man aged 25 to 40 in good health. This chain connects TRBV3-1 (or the pseudogene TRBV3-2) to TRBJ1-6; the match to TRBD1 covers 12 bases. Sequenced sample: blood. CDR3 sequence reads: CASSQAGTGGYRSPLHF. The CDR3 coding sequence is TGTGCCAGCAGCCAAGCCGGGACAGGGGGCTATCGTTCACCCCTCCACTTT.